Below, one T cell receptor beta chain is given with its context. This clonotype was detected a few times. It has no known antigen specificity. No per-base quality is available; no much larger clone lies one base away. What this sample's treatment or condition label stands for: allogeneic hematopoietic cell transplantation with graft depleted of TCRalphabeta T cells and CD19 B cells. The transplant recipients were children given TCRalphabeta/CD19-depleted allogeneic hematopoietic cell grafts. The library was generated by PCR. The reads were generated on an Illumina HiSeq 2500. Molecular barcoding was employed in the preparation of TCR libraries, with unique molecular identifiers being used to normalize TCRbeta repertoire quantification. TCRdb redid the processing of the public reads, applying fastp at Q25 and MiXCR, and retained in-frame beta chains. Every distinct CDR3 protein forms one entry, paired with its most common genes and DNA. The sample contains 300,000 or so distinct CDR3 sequences, roughly 21% of them found a single time. The leading ten clones occupy around 9.9% of the sample.

This entry is derived from a study of T-cell reconstitution after alpha-beta-depleted transplantation in children (dated by TCRdb to about 2016). At the level of the whole study: Using TCR repertoire profiling, the study quantitatively followed how T-cell immune reconstitution unfolded in children after TCRalphabeta/CD19-depleted allogeneic hematopoietic cell transplantation.

Cut back by 2 bases and 5 bases, the V and J ends lie 25 bases apart. The germline V gene encodes CDR1 DFQATT and CDR2 SNEGSKA (reference sequence). The CDR3 goes from the cysteine to the phenylalanine over 18 residues. Only the CDR3 region is kept as DNA, spanning 54 bases read in frame from base 1. The paper as a whole reports these results and caveats: In some patients, the high TCRbeta diversity seen at day 60 was put down to recipient T cells and intrathymic progenitors that had survived conditioning. About two months after transplant, the apparently early recovery of alphabetaT-cell counts reportedly depended on just several hundred clones that had expanded rapidly and came from non-depleted graft cells. The frequencies of hyperexpanded clones fell over the following months, and after one year, T-cell counts and TCRbeta diversity were mostly attributed to newly produced T cells.

This clonotype originated in a male patient between 10 and 17 years old who had a stem cell transplant for acute lymphoblastic leukemia, so the T cells may come from the graft donor. The specimen was PBMCs, mostly from graft donor cells, collected 180 days after TCRalphabeta/CD19-depleted stem cell transplant. The V and J genes are TRBV20-1 and TRBJ2-1; tentative D gene TRBD2, with 6 bases matching. CDR3 loop: CSARRKTSGVGGHNEQFF. In nucleotides, the sequence is TGCAGTGCTAGACGAAAGACTAGTGGAGTGGGTGGGCACAATGAGCAGTTCTTC.